This note documents a single T cell receptor beta chain sequence. No antigen is known for it. The data were taken from a study of blood T cells in healthy people across ages. Findings and caveats of the study: Any changes in expanded clonotypes were possibly confounded, as donor CMV status remained unknown. Unsorted PBMCs prevented conclusive naive versus antigen-experienced comparison.

Next came a second PCR, run for roughly 6 to 11 cycles, which used a sample-barcoded 5' primer along with a J-beta primer mix. Using its own MiXCR run on the 5' RACE reads, TCRdb lists one record per CDR3 protein. Here the sample spans a few hundred thousand distinct CDR3 sequences, roughly a quarter being singletons. PBMCs numbering at least 7 million were isolated per sample. The CDR3 is 15 amino acids. The V end lost 8 bases, the J end lost 1 base, and 15 bases lay between the germline ends. The source material was blood. This clonotype originated in a woman aged 65 to 85 in good health. The V gene is TRBV12-3 or TRBV12-4, the J gene TRBJ1-3; D possibly corresponds to TRBD1 (5 bases). The CDR3 loop reads CASGRGSGSGNTIYF. For the CDR3, the DNA is TGTGCCAGCGGGAGGGGCTCCGGATCTGGAAACACCATATATTTT.